The T cell receptor (beta chain) under discussion was sequenced for a study of CD8 T cells in ankylosing spondylitis. TCRdb re-called the 5' RACE reads through MiXCR, storing one row per CDR3 protein. The sample lists some 40,000 distinct CDR3 sequences, 3% occurring once. Study-wide results and caveats: A motif in TCR beta, a set of eight or nine highly homologous variants, appeared characteristic of ankylosing spondylitis blood. Significant enrichment of disease-linked clones was reportedly seen in matched ankylosing spondylitis synovial fluid.

This clonotype has at least ten counts. Its antigen is not known. CDR1 is SGDLS, CDR2 YYNGEE, per germline. The V and J ends lost 0 bases and 0 bases respectively, with 13 bases between them. This CDR3 spans 17 amino acids. The sequenced sample consisted of blood, either unsorted or a sorted T cell fraction (not recorded which). The TCR sequence derives from a male donor with ankylosing spondylitis or in good health (not recorded which). This sequence joins TRBV9 and TRBJ1-3; D is perhaps TRBD1 (5 bases). The CDR3, as DNA: TGTGCCAGCAGCGTAGGGGGGGGAACCGGCTCTGGAAACACCATATATTTT. Its protein is CASSVGGGTGSGNTIYF.